This T cell receptor (beta chain) came from a study of blood T cell repertoires in COVID-19. Study as a whole: In each case, the material was cDNA or gDNA derived from T cells, B-cell-depleted T cells, or PBMCs.

This CDR3 is built from 12 residues. Deletions cut 4 bases from V and 6 bases from J, with 9 bases between. Germline V CDR1 and CDR2: SGHTA, FQGNSA. As handled by the study authors: Quantification of nucleated cells was approximated via reference gene primer amplification. Libraries were prepared by immunoSEQ multiplex PCR; TCRdb keeps only in-frame clonotypes and omits some of them. D and trimming come from the DNA, and the V and J calls and clone size come from that table. The sample gives roughly 37,000 clones, about 85% of which show up once; about 15% is in the top ten. The source is a human donor in a cohort sampled during active COVID-19. Sequencing input: peripheral blood. This sequence joins TRBV7-2 and TRBJ1-1; D not resolved. In DNA, the CDR3 is TGTGCCAGCAGCTCTAGGCGGGCTGAAGCTTTCTTT. Translating it yields CASSSRRAEAFF.